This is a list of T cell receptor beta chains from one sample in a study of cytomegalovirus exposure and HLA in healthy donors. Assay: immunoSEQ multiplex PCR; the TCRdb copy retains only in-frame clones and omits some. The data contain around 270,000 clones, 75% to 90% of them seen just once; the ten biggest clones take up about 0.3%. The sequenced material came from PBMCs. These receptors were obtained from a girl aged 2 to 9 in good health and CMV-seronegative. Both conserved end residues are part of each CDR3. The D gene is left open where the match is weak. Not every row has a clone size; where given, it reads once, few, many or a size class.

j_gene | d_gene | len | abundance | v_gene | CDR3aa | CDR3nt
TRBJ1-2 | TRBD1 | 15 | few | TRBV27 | CASSSYRDSLYGYTF | TGTGCCAGCAGTTCCTACCGGGACAGCCTCTATGGCTACACCTTC
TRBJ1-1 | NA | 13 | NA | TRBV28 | CASSLSSDTEAFF | TGTGCCAGCAGTTTAAGTTCAGATACTGAAGCTTTCTTT
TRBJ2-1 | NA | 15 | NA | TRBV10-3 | CAISESGSSYNEQFF | TGTGCCATCAGTGAATCAGGTAGCTCCTACAATGAGCAGTTCTTC
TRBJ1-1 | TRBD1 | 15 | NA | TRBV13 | CASSTGDGLSTEAFF | TGTGCCAGCAGCACAGGGGACGGGTTAAGCACTGAAGCTTTCTTT
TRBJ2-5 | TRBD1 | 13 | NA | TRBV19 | CASSPTGKETQYF | TGTGCCAGTAGCCCGACAGGGAAAGAGACCCAGTACTTC
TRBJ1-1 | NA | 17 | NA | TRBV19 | CASSIIRLDSMNTEAFF | TGTGCCAGTAGTATTATAAGACTTGACAGCATGAACACTGAAGCTTTCTTT
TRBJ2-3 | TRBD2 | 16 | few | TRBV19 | CASASGRGGAVDTQYF | TGTGCCAGTGCTAGCGGGAGAGGGGGGGCCGTAGATACGCAGTATTTT
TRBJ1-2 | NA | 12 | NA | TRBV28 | CATYSPIGGYTF | TGTGCCACTTACAGCCCTATTGGTGGCTACACCTTC
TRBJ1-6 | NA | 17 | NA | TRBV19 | CASSKLQGGTYNSPLHF | TGTGCCAGTAGTAAACTCCAGGGAGGAACCTATAATTCACCCCTCCACTTT
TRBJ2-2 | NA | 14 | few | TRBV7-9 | CASSLRTATGELFF | TGTGCCAGCAGCTTAAGGACAGCTACCGGGGAGCTGTTTTTT
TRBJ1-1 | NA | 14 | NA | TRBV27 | CASSSDTRRTEAFF | TGTGCCAGCAGTTCCGACACAAGGAGGACTGAAGCTTTCTTT
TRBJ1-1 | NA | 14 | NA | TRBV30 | CAWSVNRLNTEAFF | TGTGCCTGGAGTGTAAACAGGTTGAACACTGAAGCTTTCTTT
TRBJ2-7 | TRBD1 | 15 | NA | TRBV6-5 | CASSYRGDRAYEQYF | TGTGCCAGCAGTTATCGTGGGGACAGGGCCTACGAGCAGTACTTC
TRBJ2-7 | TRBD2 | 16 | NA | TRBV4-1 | CASSQVALAGPYEQYF | TGCGCCAGCAGCCAAGTGGCACTAGCGGGACCCTACGAGCAGTACTTC
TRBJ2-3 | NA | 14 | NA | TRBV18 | CASSPLAGPDTQYF | TGTGCCAGCTCACCACTGGCGGGGCCAGATACGCAGTATTTT
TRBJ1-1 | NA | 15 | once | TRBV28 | CASSLAKLANTEAFF | TGTGCCAGCAGTTTAGCTAAGCTTGCGAACACTGAAGCTTTCTTT
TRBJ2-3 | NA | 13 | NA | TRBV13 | CASSLVGGDTQYF | TGTGCCAGCAGCTTGGTCGGGGGAGATACGCAGTATTTT
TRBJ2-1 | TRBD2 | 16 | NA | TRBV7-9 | CASSLASVGRFDEQFF | TGTGCCAGCAGCTTAGCGTCTGTCGGGAGGTTCGATGAGCAGTTCTTC
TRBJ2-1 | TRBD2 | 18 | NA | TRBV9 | CASSGRTSGSGSYNEQFF | TGTGCCAGCAGCGGTCGGACTAGCGGGAGCGGATCCTACAATGAGCAGTTCTTC
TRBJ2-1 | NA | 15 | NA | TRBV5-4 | CASSFSGTKYNEQFF | TGTGCCAGCAGCTTTTCCGGGACAAAATACAATGAGCAGTTCTTC
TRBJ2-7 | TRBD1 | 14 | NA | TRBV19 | CASSGQEGSYEQYF | TGTGCCAGTTCCGGACAGGAAGGCTCCTACGAGCAGTACTTC
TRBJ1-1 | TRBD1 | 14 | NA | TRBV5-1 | CASSFIPGGEEAFF | TGCGCCAGCAGCTTTATCCCAGGGGGCGAGGAAGCTTTCTTT
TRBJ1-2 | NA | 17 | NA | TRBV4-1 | CASSPRWGGATNYGYTF | TGCGCCAGCAGCCCGCGCTGGGGGGGTGCAACTAACTATGGCTACACCTTC
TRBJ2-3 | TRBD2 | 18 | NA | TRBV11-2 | CASSLGLAGVLSTDTQYF | TGTGCCAGCAGCCTAGGCCTAGCGGGAGTTCTGAGCACAGATACGCAGTATTTT
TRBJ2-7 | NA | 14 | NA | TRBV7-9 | CASSSRGYPYEQYF | TGTGCCAGCAGCTCAAGGGGTTACCCCTACGAGCAGTACTTC
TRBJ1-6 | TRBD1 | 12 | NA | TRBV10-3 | CAIGTGQSPLHF | TGTGCCATTGGGACAGGGCAGTCACCCCTCCACTTT